This T cell receptor beta chain was retrieved from a study of shared clonotypes between healthy human individuals. There are a few counts of this clone. Generated by immunoSEQ multiplex PCR, the TCRdb table keeps only in-frame clones and is missing some. The sample has a few million clones, approximately 95% seen once. The junction had 10 bases not matched to a gene; V was cut back by 6 bases and J by 8 bases. Germline V CDR1 and CDR2: SGHNT, YYREEE (reference sequence). The CDR3 loop spans 13 amino acids. The sequenced material came from naive CD4+ T cells from PBMCs. This sample's subset: CD45RA+ positively selected. The TCR originated in a man between 18 and 35 years old in good health. Some clones in this sample may be carry-over from other donors' samples. The chain is built from TRBV5-4 and TRBJ1-2; 7 nucleotides align to TRBD1. The CDR3 region is CASTTEGAGGYTF. CDR3 bases: TGTGCCAGCACCACGGAGGGGGCCGGAGGCTACACCTTC.